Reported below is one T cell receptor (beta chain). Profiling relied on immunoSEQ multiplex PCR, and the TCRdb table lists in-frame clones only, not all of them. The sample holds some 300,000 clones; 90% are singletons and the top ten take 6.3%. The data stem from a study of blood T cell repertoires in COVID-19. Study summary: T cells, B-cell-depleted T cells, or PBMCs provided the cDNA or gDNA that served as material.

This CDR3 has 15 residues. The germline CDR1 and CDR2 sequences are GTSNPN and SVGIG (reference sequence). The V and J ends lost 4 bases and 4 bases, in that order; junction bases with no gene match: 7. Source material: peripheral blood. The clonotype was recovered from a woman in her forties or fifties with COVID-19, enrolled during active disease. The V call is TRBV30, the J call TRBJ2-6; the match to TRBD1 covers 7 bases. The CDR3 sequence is CAWNQDRVGANVLTF. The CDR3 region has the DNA TGTGCCTGGAACCAAGACAGGGTCGGGGCCAACGTCCTGACTTTC.